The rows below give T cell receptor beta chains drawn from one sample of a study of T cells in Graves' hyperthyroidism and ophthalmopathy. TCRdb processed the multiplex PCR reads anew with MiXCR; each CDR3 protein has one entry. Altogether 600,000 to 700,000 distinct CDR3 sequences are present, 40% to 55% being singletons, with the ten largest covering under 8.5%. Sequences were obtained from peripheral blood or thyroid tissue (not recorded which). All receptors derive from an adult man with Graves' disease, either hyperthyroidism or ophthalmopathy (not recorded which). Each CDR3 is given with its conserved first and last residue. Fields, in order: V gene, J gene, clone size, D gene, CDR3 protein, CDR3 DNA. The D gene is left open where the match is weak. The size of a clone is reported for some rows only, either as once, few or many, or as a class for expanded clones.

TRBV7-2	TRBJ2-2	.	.	CASSGGASNTGELFF	TGTGCCAGCAGCGGGGGGGCCTCGAACACCGGGGAGCTGTTTTTT
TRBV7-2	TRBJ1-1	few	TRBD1	CASSLSGGGEAFF	TGTGCCAGCAGCTTATCAGGGGGCGGTGAAGCTTTCTTT
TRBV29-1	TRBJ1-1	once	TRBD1	CSFPGTVNTEAFF	TGCAGCTTCCCCGGGACAGTTAACACTGAAGCTTTCTTT
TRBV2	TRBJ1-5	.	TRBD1	CASARTGGLNQPQHF	TGTGCCAGCGCCCGGACAGGGGGTCTTAATCAGCCCCAGCATTTT
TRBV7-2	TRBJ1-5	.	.	CASIPWVLNQPQHF	TGTGCCAGTATCCCGTGGGTTCTAAATCAGCCCCAGCATTTT
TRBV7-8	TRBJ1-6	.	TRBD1	CTSSSADRDNSPLHF	TGTACCAGCAGCTCCGCGGACAGGGATAATTCACCCCTCCACTTT
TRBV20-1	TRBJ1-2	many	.	CSAREGGVDGYTF	TGCAGTGCTAGAGAAGGGGGAGTGGATGGCTACACCTTC
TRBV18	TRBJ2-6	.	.	CASSPGRAGANVLTF	TGTGCCAGCTCACCGGGACGGGCTGGGGCCAACGTCCTGACTTTC
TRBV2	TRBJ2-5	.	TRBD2	CASSEGLAGGLQETQYF	TGTGCCAGCAGTGAAGGGCTAGCGGGAGGTCTACAAGAGACCCAGTACTTC
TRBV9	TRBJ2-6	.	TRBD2	CASSALQVAGSGANVLTF	TGTGCCAGCAGCGCACTCCAGGTAGCGGGTTCTGGGGCCAACGTCCTGACTTTC
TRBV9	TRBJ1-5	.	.	CASSNREYSNQPQHF	TGTGCCAGCAGCAACAGGGAATATAGCAATCAGCCCCAGCATTTT
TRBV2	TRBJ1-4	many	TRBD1	CASSRTGQANERLFF	TGTGCCAGCTCGAGGACCGGACAGGCTAATGAGAGACTGTTTTTT
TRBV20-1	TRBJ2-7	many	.	CSARELDGLPYEQYF	TGCAGTGCTAGAGAACTGGACGGGTTACCTTACGAGCAGTACTTC
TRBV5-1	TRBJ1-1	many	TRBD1	CASSGDSYTEAFF	TGCGCCAGCAGCGGGGACAGCTACACTGAAGCTTTCTTT
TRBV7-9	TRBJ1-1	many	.	CASSFPRMNTEAFF	TGTGCCAGCAGCTTCCCGCGGATGAACACTGAAGCTTTCTTT
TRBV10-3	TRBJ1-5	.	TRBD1	CAIRAGTGGNDQPQHF	TGTGCCATCAGAGCCGGGACAGGGGGCAATGATCAGCCCCAGCATTTT
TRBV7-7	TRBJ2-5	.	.	CASSFDSDQETQYF	TGTGCTAGCAGCTTTGACAGCGACCAAGAGACCCAGTACTTC
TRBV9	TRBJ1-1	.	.	CASSPPLGVNTEAFF	TGTGCCAGCAGCCCTCCCTTGGGGGTGAACACTGAAGCTTTCTTT
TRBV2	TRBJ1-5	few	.	CASSQGWAGNQPQHF	TGTGCCAGCAGTCAGGGTTGGGCAGGCAATCAGCCCCAGCATTTT
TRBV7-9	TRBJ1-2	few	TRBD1	CASSPHSGTGPLGYGYTF	TGTGCCAGCAGCCCTCACTCCGGGACAGGCCCACTGGGCTATGGCTACACCTTC
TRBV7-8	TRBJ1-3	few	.	CASSLVPIGGSGNTIYF	TGTGCCAGCAGCTTAGTTCCGATTGGCGGCTCTGGAAACACCATATATTTT
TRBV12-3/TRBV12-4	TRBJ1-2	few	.	CASSLAGVAYGYTF	TGTGCCAGCAGTTTAGCGGGGGTTGCCTATGGCTACACCTTC
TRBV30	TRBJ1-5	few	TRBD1	CAWSVQGDQPQHF	TGTGCCTGGAGTGTACAGGGGGATCAGCCCCAGCATTTT
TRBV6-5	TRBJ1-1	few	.	CASSSGQSNTEAFF	TGTGCCAGCAGCTCAGGACAGTCGAACACTGAAGCTTTCTTT
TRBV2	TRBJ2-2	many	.	CASTRGAGDTGELFF	TGTGCCAGCACGAGAGGGGCAGGGGACACCGGGGAGCTGTTTTTT
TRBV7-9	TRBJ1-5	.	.	CASSADMNNQPQHF	TGTGCCAGCAGCGCCGACATGAACAATCAGCCCCAACATTTT
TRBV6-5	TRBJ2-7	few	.	CASSRQGVAGTYEQYF	TGTGCCAGCAGTCGCCAAGGGGTGGCGGGGACCTACGAGCAGTACTTC
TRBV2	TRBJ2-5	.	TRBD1	CASSAGTGSVETQYF	TGTGCCAGCAGTGCCGGGACAGGGAGTGTGGAGACCCAGTACTTC
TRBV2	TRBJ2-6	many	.	CASTEMDSGANVLTF	TGTGCCAGCACTGAGATGGACTCTGGGGCCAACGTCCTGACTTTC
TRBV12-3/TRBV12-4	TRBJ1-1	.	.	CASSFQSRLNTEAFF	TGTGCCAGCAGTTTTCAGAGTCGGCTGAACACTGAAGCTTTCTTT
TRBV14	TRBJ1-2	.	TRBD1	CASSQRGQGGSGYTF	TGTGCCAGCAGCCAGAGGGGACAGGGAGGTTCTGGCTACACCTTC
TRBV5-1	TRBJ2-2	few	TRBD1	CASSLRQGTGELFF	TGTGCTAGCAGCTTACGACAGGGGACCGGGGAGCTGTTTTTT
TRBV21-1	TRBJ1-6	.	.	CASSTTSGYNSPLHF	TGTGCCAGCAGCACAACTAGCGGTTATAATTCACCCCTCCACTTT
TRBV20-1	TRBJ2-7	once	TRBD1	CSARDGAGGFEQYF	TGCAGTGCTAGAGATGGAGCAGGGGGTTTCGAGCAGTACTTC
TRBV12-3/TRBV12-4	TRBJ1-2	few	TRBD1	CASRPPGQSLGYTF	TGTGCCAGCAGACCACCGGGACAGTCTCTCGGCTACACCTTC
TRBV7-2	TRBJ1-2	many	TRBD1	CASSLGTGNFGYTF	TGTGCCAGCAGCTTAGGGACAGGGAATTTTGGCTACACCTTC
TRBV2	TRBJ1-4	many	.	CASSRQGREKLFF	TGTGCCAGCAGTCGGCAGGGACGGGAAAAACTGTTTTTT
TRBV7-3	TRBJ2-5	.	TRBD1	CASSPGTGPEYQETQYF	TGTGCCAGCAGCCCGGGGACAGGCCCAGAGTACCAAGAGACCCAGTACTTC
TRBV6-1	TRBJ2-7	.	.	CASSNKPTDYEQYF	TGTGCCAGCAGTAATAAACCCACGGACTACGAGCAGTACTTC
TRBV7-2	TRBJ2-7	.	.	CASRRGGVSYEQYF	TGTGCCAGCAGGAGGGGGGGCGTCTCCTACGAGCAGTACTTC
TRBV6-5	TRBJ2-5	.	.	CASSVVWTGQETQYF	TGTGCCAGCAGTGTGGTTTGGACGGGACAAGAGACCCAGTACTTC
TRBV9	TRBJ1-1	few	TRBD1	CASSVATGPYTEAFF	TGTGCCAGCAGCGTAGCGACAGGGCCTTACACTGAAGCTTTCTTT
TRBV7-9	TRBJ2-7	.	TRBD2	CASSRGLAGAGEQYF	TGTGCCAGCAGTCGAGGACTAGCGGGGGCCGGAGAGCAGTACTTC
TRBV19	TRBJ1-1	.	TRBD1	CASNDRGNTEAFF	TGTGCCAGTAATGACAGGGGGAACACTGAAGCTTTCTTT
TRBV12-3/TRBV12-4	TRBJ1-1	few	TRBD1	CASSLEGATEAFF	TGTGCCAGCAGTTTAGAGGGGGCCACTGAAGCTTTCTTT
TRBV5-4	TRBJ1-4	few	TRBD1	CASSLGQGRSEKLFF	TGTGCCAGCAGCTTGGGACAGGGTCGGTCTGAAAAACTGTTTTTT
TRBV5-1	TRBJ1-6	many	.	CASSFGRSSYNSPLHF	TGTGCCAGCAGCTTCGGCCGGAGCTCCTATAATTCACCCCTCCACTTT
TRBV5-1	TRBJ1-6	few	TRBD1	CASSSRGTERSPLHF	TGCGCCAGCAGCTCGAGGGGGACAGAGCGGTCACCCCTCCACTTT
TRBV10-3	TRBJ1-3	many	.	CAISESPLSGNTIYF	TGTGCCATCAGTGAGTCGCCGTTGTCTGGAAACACCATATATTTT
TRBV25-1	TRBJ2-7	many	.	CASSELWTGTYEQYF	TGTGCCAGCAGTGAATTGTGGACGGGAACCTACGAGCAGTACTTC
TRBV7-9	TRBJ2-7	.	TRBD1	CASSQEGTAATAQYF	TGCGCCAGCAGCCAAGAAGGGACAGCGGCCACCGCGCAGTACTTC
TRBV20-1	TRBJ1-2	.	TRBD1	CSARYRGQNYGYTF	TGCAGTGCTAGGTACAGGGGTCAAAACTATGGCTACACCTTC
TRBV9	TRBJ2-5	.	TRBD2	CASSQGGLAGGETQYF	TGTGCCAGCAGCCAAGGCGGACTAGCGGGAGGAGAGACCCAGTACTTC
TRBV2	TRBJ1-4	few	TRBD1	CASSGQGGSEKLFF	TGTGCCAGCAGTGGACAAGGGGGCTCTGAAAAACTGTTTTTT
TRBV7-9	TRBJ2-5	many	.	CASRQTVYQETQYF	TGTGCCAGCAGACAGACCGTATATCAAGAGACCCAGTACTTC
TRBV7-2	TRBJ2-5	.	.	CASSTMTGQETQYF	TGTGCCAGCAGCACGATGACAGGCCAAGAGACCCAGTACTTC
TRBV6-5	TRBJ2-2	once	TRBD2	CASSYPGGATGELFF	TGTGCCAGCAGTTACCCGGGGGGAGCGACCGGGGAGCTGTTTTTT
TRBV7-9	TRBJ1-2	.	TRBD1	CASSLKNRGLYGYTF	TGTGCCAGCAGCTTAAAGAACAGGGGGCTCTATGGCTACACCTTC
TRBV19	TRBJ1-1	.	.	CASAYTEAFF	TGTGCCAGCGCGTACACTGAAGCTTTCTTT
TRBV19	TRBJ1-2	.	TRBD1	CASSRGTGDRLYGYTF	TGTGCCAGTAGCCGCGGGACAGGAGATCGTCTCTATGGCTACACCTTC